The entry that follows covers one TCR beta chain sequence. The sample comes from a study of blood T cell repertoires in COVID-19. Some clones are missing from TCRdb's copy, which holds only in-frame ones; the method was immunoSEQ multiplex PCR. The sample comprises roughly 200,000 clones, 80% to 90% of which are singletons, and over 2% rests with the top ten. J was trimmed by 6 bases and V by 1 base; bases with no gene match: 6. Per germline, CDR1 LGHNA and CDR2 YSLEER. CDR3 size: 17 residues. This TCR came from a woman between 35 and 50 years old with acute COVID-19. The rearrangement joins TRBV4-3 to TRBJ2-2, with 12 nucleotides matching TRBD2. Sequencing input: PBMCs or T cells enriched from blood (not recorded which). The CDR3 spells CASSQGVTSGSPGELFF. The CDR3 nucleotides read TGCGCCAGCAGCCAAGGCGTGACTAGCGGGAGCCCCGGGGAGCTGTTTTTT.